Listed below are T cell receptor beta chains from one sample, sequenced in a study of Graves' ophthalmopathy and Graves' hyperthyroidism. In TCRdb, the multiplex PCR reads were re-called with MiXCR into one record per CDR3 protein. Of a few hundred thousand distinct CDR3 sequences listed, about 40% are singletons. Sequencing used peripheral blood or thyroid tissue (not recorded which). These TCRs come from an adult man with Graves' hyperthyroidism. Both conserved end residues are part of each CDR3. Each record gives: clone size, V gene, J gene, D gene, CDR3 protein, CDR3 DNA. The D gene is left open where the match is weak. Clone size is given for some rows only: seen once, a few or many times, or a class if the clone is expanded.

clone size: -
V gene: TRBV6-1
J gene: TRBJ1-6
D gene: -
CDR3 protein: CASSEGLLLGGSPLHF
CDR3 DNA: TGTGCCAGCAGTGAGGGACTTCTATTAGGGGGTTCACCCCTCCACTTT

clone size: few
V gene: TRBV7-8
J gene: TRBJ1-2
D gene: -
CDR3 protein: CASSFTEDGYTF
CDR3 DNA: TGTGCCAGCAGCTTTACTGAGGACGGCTACACCTTC

clone size: few
V gene: TRBV18
J gene: TRBJ2-5
D gene: TRBD2
CDR3 protein: CASSPRLASSETQYF
CDR3 DNA: TGTGCCAGCTCACCAAGACTAGCGAGCTCAGAGACCCAGTACTTC

clone size: many
V gene: TRBV6-6
J gene: TRBJ1-5
D gene: -
CDR3 protein: CASRSDSSQPQHF
CDR3 DNA: TGTGCCAGCAGGTCGGACAGCAGTCAGCCCCAGCATTTT

clone size: -
V gene: TRBV2
J gene: TRBJ1-4
D gene: -
CDR3 protein: CASSVLKAGTNEKLFF
CDR3 DNA: TGTGCCAGCAGTGTCCTCAAGGCGGGGACTAATGAAAAACTGTTTTTT

clone size: -
V gene: TRBV5-1
J gene: TRBJ2-7
D gene: -
CDR3 protein: CASSYVDREQYF
CDR3 DNA: TGCGCCAGCAGCTACGTGGATAGGGAGCAGTACTTC

clone size: -
V gene: TRBV29-1
J gene: TRBJ1-3
D gene: -
CDR3 protein: CSESVGNGNTIYF
CDR3 DNA: TGCAGTGAATCGGTAGGGAATGGAAACACCATATATTTT

clone size: many
V gene: TRBV2
J gene: TRBJ1-1
D gene: -
CDR3 protein: CASIIQGGSTEAFF
CDR3 DNA: TGTGCCAGCATAATACAGGGAGGGAGCACTGAAGCTTTCTTT

clone size: -
V gene: TRBV10-3
J gene: TRBJ1-1
D gene: TRBD1
CDR3 protein: CAAGGRSEAFF
CDR3 DNA: TGTGCCGCAGGGGGCCGATCTGAAGCTTTCTTT

clone size: many
V gene: TRBV12-3/TRBV12-4
J gene: TRBJ1-1
D gene: -
CDR3 protein: CASSLGFSEAFF
CDR3 DNA: TGTGCCAGCAGTTTAGGGTTCAGTGAAGCTTTCTTT

clone size: -
V gene: TRBV19
J gene: TRBJ2-5
D gene: -
CDR3 protein: CASADQGGQETQYF
CDR3 DNA: TGTGCCAGTGCAGATCAGGGGGGACAAGAGACCCAGTACTTC

clone size: -
V gene: TRBV28
J gene: TRBJ2-2
D gene: -
CDR3 protein: CASTLTASDGELFF
CDR3 DNA: TGTGCCAGCACCCTGACGGCGTCGGACGGGGAGCTGTTTTTT

clone size: -
V gene: TRBV20-1
J gene: TRBJ1-1
D gene: -
CDR3 protein: CSAPDNFDEAFF
CDR3 DNA: TGCAGTGCTCCGGACAATTTTGATGAAGCTTTCTTT

clone size: many
V gene: TRBV9
J gene: TRBJ2-5
D gene: -
CDR3 protein: CASSVAPTGSETQYF
CDR3 DNA: TGTGCCAGCAGCGTAGCCCCGACAGGTTCGGAGACCCAGTACTTC

clone size: -
V gene: TRBV11-2
J gene: TRBJ2-1
D gene: -
CDR3 protein: CASSPPTARGSGNEQFF
CDR3 DNA: TGTGCCAGCAGCCCCCCTACGGCACGGGGGTCTGGGAATGAGCAGTTCTTC

clone size: many
V gene: TRBV24-1
J gene: TRBJ1-2
D gene: TRBD1
CDR3 protein: CATSDFGTDYGYTF
CDR3 DNA: TGTGCCACCAGTGATTTCGGGACAGACTATGGCTACACCTTC

clone size: -
V gene: TRBV2
J gene: TRBJ1-2
D gene: -
CDR3 protein: CASSYSPGVGYTF
CDR3 DNA: TGTGCCAGCAGTTACTCCCCCGGGGTAGGCTACACCTTC

clone size: many
V gene: TRBV5-8
J gene: TRBJ2-5
D gene: -
CDR3 protein: CASSLAQGSGETQYF
CDR3 DNA: TGTGCCAGCAGCTTGGCTCAGGGTAGCGGAGAGACCCAGTACTTC

clone size: -
V gene: TRBV5-1
J gene: TRBJ2-1
D gene: -
CDR3 protein: CASSHPGRSYNEQFF
CDR3 DNA: TGCGCCAGCAGCCACCCGGGAAGGTCCTACAATGAGCAGTTCTTC

clone size: few
V gene: TRBV5-1
J gene: TRBJ1-1
D gene: -
CDR3 protein: CASRTNTGKGNTEAFF
CDR3 DNA: TGCGCCAGCAGAACGAATACAGGGAAGGGGAACACTGAAGCTTTCTTT

clone size: many
V gene: TRBV19
J gene: TRBJ2-2
D gene: TRBD1
CDR3 protein: CASRRQGASGELFF
CDR3 DNA: TGTGCCAGTAGGAGACAGGGGGCTTCCGGGGAGCTGTTTTTT

clone size: -
V gene: TRBV5-1
J gene: TRBJ2-5
D gene: -
CDR3 protein: CASSLSMETQYF
CDR3 DNA: TGCGCCAGCAGCTTATCGATGGAGACCCAGTACTTC